Each of the 14 T cell receptor beta chains below was sequenced from the same sample in a study of blood T cell repertoires in COVID-19. The assay was immunoSEQ multiplex PCR, and TCRdb's table has in-frame clones only and misses some. The data contain over 80,000 clones, about 90% of them singletons. The material sequenced was peripheral blood. These receptors were obtained from a human donor with active COVID-19. The donor label of this sample is uncertain.

The CDR3 spells CASSEALSQGGYGYTF. The CDR3, as DNA: TGTGCCAGCAGTGAAGCGCTTTCTCAGGGAGGCTATGGCTACACCTTC. The chain employs TRBV6-1 and TRBJ1-2; perhaps TRBD1 as D (5 bases). This CDR3 is built from 16 residues. The V gene lost 0 bases and the J gene lost 4 bases, with 15 bases spanning the gap. CDR1 is MNHNS and CDR2 is SASEGT in the germline V gene.

The chain couples TRBV7-2 to TRBJ2-3; 9 nucleotides align to TRBD2. The V and J ends lost 0 bases and 6 bases, in that order; junction bases with no gene match: 7. The CDR3 has 16 residues. Germline V gene data show CDR1 as SGHTA and CDR2 as FQGNSA. The CDR3 region is CASSLAAGGRVDTQYF. CDR3 sequence (DNA): TGTGCCAGCAGCTTAGCCGCGGGGGGGCGTGTGGATACGCAGTATTTT.

This clone was seen once. V usage is TRBV7-9 and J usage is TRBJ1-4; perhaps TRBD1 as D (5 bases). Per germline, CDR1 SEHNR and CDR2 FQNEAQ (reference sequence). Trimming removed 5 bases from V and 4 bases from J, with 11 bases in between. CDR3 length equals 14 residues. The CDR3 protein is CASSPTTVNEKLFF. The CDR3 nucleotides are TGTGCCAGCAGCCCTACGACAGTTAATGAAAAACTGTTTTTT. Combining the CDR3 with reference TRBV7-9 and TRBJ1-4 gives the whole variable domain DTGVSQNPRHKITKRGQNVTFRCDPISEHNRLYWYRQTLGQGPEFLTYFQNEAQLEKSRLLSDRFSAERPKGSFSTLEIQRTEQGDSAMYLCASSPTTVNEKLFFGSGTQLSVL.

V is TRBV19 and J is TRBJ1-1; 8 nucleotides agree with TRBD1. The germline V gene has CDR1 LNHDA and CDR2 SQIVND (reference sequence). Trimming removed 7 bases from V and 5 bases from J; junction bases left unmatched: 6. The CDR3 has 13 amino acids. The CDR3 DNA is TGTGCCAGTACCCTGGGACAGGCTACTGAAGCTTTCTTT. The encoded protein is CASTLGQATEAFF. The variable domain in full, with the rest retrieved from reference TRBV19 and TRBJ1-1, is DGGITQSPKYLFRKEGQNVTLSCEQNLNHDAMYWYRQDPGQGLRLIYYSQIVNDFQKGDIAEGYSVSREKKESFPLTVTSAQKNPTAFYLCASTLGQATEAFFGQGTRLTVV.

This chain joins TRBV6-6 and TRBJ2-1, with 10 nucleotides matching TRBD2. Germline CDR1 is MNHNY and CDR2 is SVGAGI (reference sequence). The V and J ends lost 2 bases and 1 base, in that order; junction bases with no gene match: 2. The CDR3 loop spans 16 amino acids. CDR3 DNA: TGTGCCAGCAGTTACAGCGGGGGGGCGTCCTACAATGAGCAGTTCTTC. Translated, it gives CASSYSGGASYNEQFF.

This chain uses TRBV6-2 or TRBV6-3 with TRBJ1-6; TRBD1 matches at 9 bases. CDR1 is MNHEY, CDR2 SVGEGT, per germline. J gave up 7 bases and V 6 bases, and 4 bases lay outside the gene matches. The CDR3 spans 14 residues. The CDR3 spells CASSPGQGNSPLHF. Here the CDR3 DNA reads TGTGCCAGCAGCCCGGGACAGGGAAATTCACCCCTCCACTTT.

This rearrangement joins TRBV24-1 to TRBJ1-1, with a weak D call TRBD1 (6 bases). The V end lost 1 base, the J end lost 7 bases, and 12 bases lay between the germline ends. The CDR3 runs to 14 residues. The V gene's germline CDR1 is KGHDR and CDR2 SFDVKD. Here the CDR3 DNA reads TGTGCCACCAGTGATTTTGGGGGCGCTCTTGAAGCTTTCTTT. This encodes CATSDFGGALEAFF.

The chain joins TRBV6-2 or TRBV6-3 to TRBJ1-1; 8 bases map to TRBD1. CDR1 and CDR2 from the germline V gene are MNHEY and SVGEGT. V shed 5 bases, J shed 8 bases, and the junction held 10 bases outside the gene matches. CDR3 length: 14 residues. The CDR3 coding sequence is TGTGCCAGCAGTGACGCAGGGGGCAGGGGGGAAGCTTTCTTT. It translates to CASSDAGGRGEAFF.

The genes are TRBV7-3 and TRBJ2-1; tentatively, D is TRBD2 (5 bases). The CDR3 is 15 residues long. CDR1 is SGHTA, CDR2 FQGTGA, per germline. V lost 5 bases, J lost 2 bases, and 13 bases lay in between. The CDR3 DNA sequence: TGTGCCAGCAGCCTGGGAGCGTCTACCTACAATGAGCAGTTCTTC. This encodes CASSLGASTYNEQFF.

The genes are TRBV9 and TRBJ2-2, with 7 bases identical to TRBD2. Germline assignment: CDR1 SGDLS and CDR2 YYNGEE. V shed 0 bases and J 4 bases; nucleotides not matched to a gene: 12. This CDR3 has 18 residues. CDR3 sequence reads: CASSVAEVWEGSTGELFF. The DNA of the CDR3 is TGTGCCAGCAGCGTAGCAGAGGTTTGGGAGGGCAGCACCGGGGAGCTGTTTTTT.

This rearrangement joins TRBV6-6 to TRBJ2-3; D is perhaps TRBD2 (7 bases). CDR1 is MNHNY and CDR2 is SVGAGI in the germline V gene (reference sequence). There are 15 residues in the CDR3. V dropped 5 bases and J dropped 4 bases, with 16 bases sitting between them. CDR3 bases: TGTGCCAGCAGTCCCGGTGGGGGGGCGGCAGATACGCAGTATTTT. As protein: CASSPGGGAADTQYF.

This chain connects TRBV12-3 or TRBV12-4 to TRBJ2-1; D not resolved. The CDR3 has 12 residues. Trimming cost V 7 bases and J 3 bases, with 7 bases left between them. The CDR3 DNA reads TGTGCCAGCACCCGGTACTACAATGAGCAGTTCTTC. This translates into CASTRYYNEQFF.

The chain couples TRBV11-3 to TRBJ2-7; D possibly corresponds to TRBD1 (5 bases). V shed 1 base and J shed 5 bases, with 12 bases lying between them. The CDR3 loop spans 14 amino acids. Germline CDR1 and CDR2: SGHNT and YENEEA. In nucleotides, the CDR3 is TGTGCCAGCAGCTTAGGGGGCAGTACCCACGAGCAGTACTTC. This gives the protein CASSLGGSTHEQYF.

The chain uses TRBV5-5 and TRBJ1-6; tentative D call: TRBD1 (5 bases). There are 15 residues in the CDR3. Deletions cut 0 bases from V and 7 bases from J, with 11 bases between. CDR1 is SGHKS and CDR2 is YYEKEE in the germline V gene (reference sequence). This CDR3 reads CASSLGGGANSPLHF. Written as DNA, the CDR3 is TGTGCCAGCAGCTTGGGGGGCGGGGCCAATTCACCCCTCCACTTT.